A selection of T cell receptor beta chains follows, all from one sample in a study of shared clonotypes between healthy human individuals. Produced via immunoSEQ multiplex PCR; TCRdb's table is partial and in-frame only. The repertoire has about 1 million clones, roughly 80% of them found once; the top ten carry approximately 1.5%. The source material was memory CD4+ T cells sorted from blood. Every receptor here comes from a young man in good health. CDR3s include the opening cysteine and the closing phenylalanine or tryptophan. The order of the fields is clone size, V gene, J gene, D gene, CDR3 protein, CDR3 DNA. The D gene is left open where the match is weak. Rows may omit the clone size; those that give it use once, few, many or a size class.

>-|TRBV28|TRBJ2-6|-
CAITVNSLSGANVLTF
TGTGCCATCACAGTGAATTCACTCTCTGGGGCCAACGTCCTGACTTTC
>-|TRBV10-1|TRBJ2-7|TRBD1
CARGNRGRVYEQYF
TGCGCCAGGGGGAACAGGGGGCGCGTCTACGAGCAGTACTTC
>few|TRBV11-2|TRBJ1-1|-
CASSRSNTEAFF
TGTGCCAGCAGCCGGTCAAACACTGAAGCTTTCTTT
>-|TRBV5-1|TRBJ1-2|-
CASRVSPYNYGYTF
TGCGCCAGCAGAGTTTCCCCGTATAACTATGGCTACACCTTC
>-|TRBV6-1|TRBJ1-6|-
CASSEQNNSPLHF
TGTGCCAGCAGTGAACAAAATAATTCACCCCTCCACTTT
>-|TRBV4-1|TRBJ1-6|-
CASSQVPGTRKVSPLHF
TGCGCCAGCAGCCAAGTACCTGGGACTCGGAAAGTTTCACCCCTCCACTTT
>-|TRBV7-8|TRBJ2-6|-
CASSPQGTAGANVLTF
TGTGCCAGCAGCCCACAGGGTACGGCTGGGGCCAACGTCCTGACTTTC
>-|TRBV5-1|TRBJ1-2|TRBD1
CASSLGTGAGYTF
TGCGCCAGCAGCTTGGGGACAGGGGCTGGCTACACCTTC
>-|TRBV5-5|TRBJ2-7|-
CASSSLAPSRNEQYF
TGTGCCAGCAGCTCTCTAGCGCCCTCGAGGAACGAGCAGTACTTC
>-|TRBV5-1|TRBJ2-2|TRBD1
CASSLLGQGGTGELFF
TGCGCCAGCAGCTTGTTGGGACAGGGAGGTACCGGGGAGCTGTTTTTT
>-|TRBV2|TRBJ2-3|TRBD2
CASSPGGPSADTQYF
TGTGCCAGCAGCCCGGGAGGGCCTTCTGCAGATACGCAGTATTTT
>-|TRBV13|TRBJ2-1|TRBD1
CASSSGQTYNEQFF
TGTGCCAGCAGCTCGGGACAGACATACAATGAGCAGTTCTTC
>few|TRBV6-1|TRBJ2-2|TRBD1
CASTTTGPTGELFF
TGTGCCAGCACAACGACAGGGCCGACCGGGGAGCTGTTTTTT
>-|TRBV4-1|TRBJ2-2|-
CASSQEEGELFF
TGCGCCAGCAGCCAAGAAGAGGGGGAGCTGTTTTTT
>-|TRBV29-1|TRBJ2-1|TRBD1
CSVLGTGNYYNEQFF
TGCAGCGTTTTGGGGACAGGGAACTATTACAATGAGCAGTTCTTC
>-|TRBV12-5|TRBJ2-1|-
CASGLGLGDSYNEQFF
TGTGCTAGTGGTTTGGGTTTGGGGGATTCCTACAATGAGCAGTTCTTC
>-|TRBV15|TRBJ2-5|-
CATSRDHMVQETQYF
TGTGCCACCAGCAGAGATCATATGGTCCAAGAGACCCAGTACTTC
>-|TRBV7-2|TRBJ2-1|TRBD2
CASSLDRPGLASDEQFF
TGTGCCAGCAGCTTAGATCGCCCGGGACTAGCGTCGGATGAGCAGTTCTTC
>-|TRBV5-1|TRBJ1-2|-
CASSLVADYGYTF
TGCGCCAGCAGCTTGGTGGCAGACTATGGCTACACCTTC
>-|TRBV28|TRBJ1-2|-
CASQSNYGYTF
TGTGCCAGCCAGAGTAACTATGGCTACACCTTC
>-|TRBV6-5|TRBJ1-3|-
CASLGSGNTIYF
TGTGCCAGCTTAGGTTCTGGAAACACCATATATTTT
>-|TRBV11-3|TRBJ1-3|-
CASSPNGVGNTIYF
TGTGCCAGCAGTCCAAACGGGGTTGGAAACACCATATATTTT
>-|TRBV5-4|TRBJ2-2|TRBD1
CASSRQGSNTGELFF
TGTGCCAGCAGCCGACAGGGATCGAACACCGGGGAGCTGTTTTTT
>few|TRBV6-6|TRBJ1-3|-
CASTLGVARNTIYF
TGTGCCAGCACCCTCGGGGTGGCACGAAACACCATATATTTT
>-|TRBV5-4|TRBJ2-7|TRBD2
CASSLAGRAGEQYF
TGTGCCAGCAGCTTGGCCGGGAGGGCCGGGGAGCAGTACTTC
>-|TRBV4-1|TRBJ1-4|-
CASSDRTGEKLFF
TGCGCCAGCAGCGATCGGACGGGGGAAAAACTGTTTTTT
>-|TRBV11-2|TRBJ2-2|-
CASSQGRPNTGELFF
TGTGCCAGCAGCCAAGGGAGACCGAACACCGGGGAGCTGTTTTTT
>-|TRBV10-3|TRBJ2-7|TRBD2
CAISESDSGRSPEQYF
TGTGCCATCAGTGAGTCCGATAGCGGGAGGTCCCCCGAGCAGTACTTC
>many|TRBV29-1|TRBJ2-3|-
CSVEVRSRGFIADTQYF
TGCAGCGTTGAAGTCCGTAGTCGGGGCTTCATTGCAGATACGCAGTATTTT
>-|TRBV6-1|TRBJ1-2|TRBD1
CASRTGTGTIYGYTF
TGTGCCAGCAGGACCGGGACAGGAACAATATATGGCTACACCTTC
>-|TRBV28|TRBJ2-7|-
CASSFGLGQKPPYEQYF
TGTGCCAGCAGTTTCGGTCTAGGGCAGAAACCACCCTACGAGCAGTACTTC
>few|TRBV10-3|TRBJ2-2|-
CAIKGAETGELFF
TGTGCCATAAAAGGGGCGGAAACCGGGGAGCTGTTTTTT
>-|TRBV28|TRBJ1-4|-
CASETGANEKLFF
TGTGCCAGCGAGACAGGCGCAAATGAAAAACTGTTTTTT
>-|TRBV6-4|TRBJ1-5|-
CASSALTPISNQPQHF
TGTGCCAGCAGTGCCTTGACACCTATTAGCAATCAGCCCCAGCATTTT
>-|TRBV14|TRBJ2-7|TRBD2
CASSQDAGGYEQYF
TGTGCCAGCAGCCAAGATGCGGGGGGATACGAGCAGTACTTC
>-|TRBV14|TRBJ1-1|-
CASSQDRPPNTEAFF
TGTGCCAGCAGCCAAGATCGTCCCCCGAACACTGAAGCTTTCTTT
>-|TRBV27|TRBJ1-2|TRBD1
CASKDPGGGGYTF
TGTGCCAGCAAAGATCCAGGGGGGGGCGGCTACACCTTC
>-|TRBV7-3|TRBJ2-3|TRBD2
CASSSAGGHTDTQYF
TGTGCCAGCAGCTCCGCGGGAGGACACACAGATACGCAGTATTTT
>-|TRBV5-3|TRBJ2-2|-
CAKRWGGRGYGELFF
TGTGCGAAGCGGTGGGGTGGTCGCGGCTACGGGGAGCTGTTTTTT
>-|TRBV6-5|TRBJ1-5|TRBD1
CASRRDSKRNQPQHF
TGTGCCAGCAGAAGGGACAGCAAGCGCAATCAGCCCCAGCATTTT
>few|TRBV9|TRBJ1-1|TRBD1
CASSDLDRGSEAFF
TGTGCCAGCAGCGACTTGGACAGGGGATCAGAAGCTTTCTTT
>-|TRBV6-1|TRBJ1-6|-
CASSEGNSPLHF
TGTGCCAGCAGTGAAGGTAATTCACCCCTCCACTTT
>-|TRBV29-1|TRBJ1-1|TRBD1
CSVGQGAEAFF
TGCAGCGTAGGACAGGGGGCTGAAGCTTTCTTT
>-|TRBV7-9|TRBJ2-7|-
CASSSPRDGTYEQYF
TGTGCCAGCAGCTCCCCCCGGGACGGTACCTACGAGCAGTACTTC
>-|TRBV10-3|TRBJ2-3|TRBD1
CAISPGQGTADTQYF
TGTGCCATCAGCCCGGGACAGGGTACCGCAGATACGCAGTATTTT
>once|TRBV9|TRBJ1-1|-
CASSPRTAKGTEAFF
TGTGCCAGCAGCCCGCGGACGGCCAAGGGCACTGAAGCTTTCTTT
>-|TRBV5-4|TRBJ1-4|TRBD1
CASSATGTGNEKLFF
TGTGCCAGCAGCGCCACCGGGACAGGAAATGAAAAACTGTTTTTT